The entry that follows covers one TCR beta chain sequence. This clone was seen only once. Its antigen specificity is not known. No clone much larger than this one lies a single base away; base qualities are absent. Using the immunoSEQ multiplex PCR assay, the TCRB and TCRAD loci were amplified from a standardized quantity of quality-controlled genomic DNA. The amplicons spanned the V(D)J region and were long enough to cover the CDR3 and allow V and J genes to be identified. Amplicon sequencing was performed on an Illumina platform through the commercial immunoSEQ service. Processing in the source paper ran as follows. Primer bias and sequencing errors were corrected as previously described, and TCRAD and TCRB definitions were based on the IMGT database. immunoSEQ Analyzer 3.0 and VDJTools were used for repertoire analysis, which covered basic statistics, V/J segment usage, diversity estimates, rarefaction and pairwise overlap. To estimate diversity, the Chao1, ChaoE, Efron-Thisted, Shannon and inverse Simpson indices were applied, and diversity was also estimated on datasets down-sampled to the smallest sample. Repertoire overlap was determined by strict matching of CDR3 nucleotide sequence, V gene and J gene, and Jaccard-based multidimensional scaling clustering was applied. The table was pulled from immuneACCESS by TCRdb, which kept in-frame rearrangements only. Such tables lose some clones; where checked, under half of the loss comes from unresolved V genes, and the rest has no known cause. That table is the source of V, J and clone size, and D and trimming were worked out from the DNA. The sample table shows some 44,000 clones, and around 95% are seen once. The ten largest clones represent approximately 0.18% of the sample.

Immunologically healthy infants undergoing open corrective cardiac surgery for congenital heart defects in Finland were used as donors. From four of the eight donors, a small aliquot of roughly 0.5-1 mL peripheral blood was collected during surgery. For the blood samples, genomic DNA was extracted from all available leukocytes instead of from a set number of cells. Erythrocytes were removed from blood with ACK lysis buffer, and the leukocytes were stored as pellets at -70 °C. A QIAsymphony instrument was used to extract genomic DNA from frozen cell pellets. This sample was taken from a study of human thymus T cells (dated by TCRdb to the early 2020s). With respect to the entire study: The study used about eight infant thymus samples plus four related peripheral blood samples to characterize TCR alpha and beta repertoires. The infant donors were about 6 to 244 days old, and the cohort included five to seven males and a couple of females.

General conclusions and limits of the study: Thymus samples yielded on average roughly 790,000 unique TCRB clonotypes, compared with roughly 80,000 from blood samples. V and J gene segment usage appeared biased in both thymic and peripheral blood repertoires.

From the cysteine up to the phenylalanine, the CDR3 has a length of 13 residues. Kept here is only the CDR3 DNA, which spans 39 bases and is read in frame from base 1. In the germline V gene (reference sequence), CDR1 corresponds to GTSNPN and CDR2 to SVGIG. V was cut back by 3 bases and J by 2 bases, leaving a gap of 11 bases between them. This chain is built from TRBV30 and TRBJ2-7; the D gene lacks a confident call. The receptor was isolated from a girl under three years old with a congenital heart defect but otherwise immunologically healthy. The specimen sequenced was blood. This receptor carries the CDR3 CAWRNRSPYEQYF. Read as DNA, the sequence is TGTGCCTGGAGGAACCGGTCGCCCTACGAGCAGTACTTC.